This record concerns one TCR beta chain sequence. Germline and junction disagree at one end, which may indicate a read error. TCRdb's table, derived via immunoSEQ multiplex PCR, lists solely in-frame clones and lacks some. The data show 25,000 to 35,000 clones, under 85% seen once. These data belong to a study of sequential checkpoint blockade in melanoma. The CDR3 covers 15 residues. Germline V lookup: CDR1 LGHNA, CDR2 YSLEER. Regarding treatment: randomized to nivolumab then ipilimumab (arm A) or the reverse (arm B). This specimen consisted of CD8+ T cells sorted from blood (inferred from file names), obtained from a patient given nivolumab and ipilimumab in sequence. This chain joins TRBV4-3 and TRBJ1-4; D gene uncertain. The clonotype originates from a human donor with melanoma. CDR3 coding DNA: TGCGCCAGCAGTCAAGTCTGGAGTACTAATGAAAAACTGTTTTTT. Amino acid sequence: CASSQVWSTNEKLFF.